This T cell receptor (beta chain) appears in the sequencing data of a study of blood T cell repertoires in COVID-19. Repertoires were generated with immunoSEQ multiplex PCR, while TCRdb's copy carries only in-frame clones and drops some. The repertoire has 40,000 to 45,000 clones, approximately 90% of them found once; the top ten carry roughly 5.2%. The CDR3 runs 14 residues. Germline CDR1 reads SGHDT; CDR2 reads YYEEEE. Trimming shortened V by 0 bases and J by 1 base, and 7 bases separated the two germline ends. The chain has TRBV5-6 and TRBJ1-2; no clear D gene. Sequenced input: peripheral blood. The sequence was collected from a human donor in a cohort sampled during active COVID-19. Written as DNA, the CDR3 is TGTGCCAGCAGCTTGGCTAGGATTAACTATGGCTACACCTTC. It translates to CASSLARINYGYTF.